This TCR beta chain was profiled in a study of blood T cell repertoires in COVID-19. Study in general: Samples representing acute and convalescent COVID-19 were sourced from the United States, Italy and Spain. The cDNA or gDNA used as material had been derived from T cells, B-cell-depleted T cells, or PBMCs.

This clone appeared many times. The CDR3 sequence is 16 residues long. The germline V gene encodes CDR1 LNHDA and CDR2 SQIVND (reference sequence). Between the trimmed V and J ends, which lost 4 bases and 1 base, there was a span of 14 bases. In the authors' methods: Reference gene primer amplification gave estimated nucleated cell counts. Sequenced by immunoSEQ multiplex PCR; TCRdb stores in-frame clones only, minus some. The V and J calls and clone size were taken over from that table, and D and trimming were inferred from the DNA. The data contain 60,000 to 85,000 clones, roughly 80% of them singletons.

The rearrangement links TRBV19 to TRBJ1-5, with D perhaps TRBD1 (6 bases). Input material: peripheral blood. The sequence derives from a man in his 70s who had recovered from COVID-19. CDR3 DNA: TGTGCCAGTAGTAAACAGGGCCCTAAGAGCAATCAGCCCCAGCATTTT. This gives the protein CASSKQGPKSNQPQHF.